The rows below give T cell receptor beta chains drawn from one sample of a study of Graves' ophthalmopathy and Graves' hyperthyroidism. TCRdb reanalysed the multiplex PCR reads using MiXCR and keeps one entry per CDR3 protein. Here the sample spans more than 1,000,000 distinct CDR3 sequences, 35% to 40% being singletons. Sequencing was done on a sample of peripheral blood or thyroid tissue (not recorded which). Receptor source: an adult man with Graves' hyperthyroidism. The CDR3 runs from the conserved cysteine through the conserved F or W. The D gene is left open where the match is weak. Size values are once, few and many counts, or a class for expanded clones, and some rows have none.

V gene	D gene	J gene	clone size	CDR3 DNA	CDR3 protein
TRBV19	NA	TRBJ1-4	many	TGTGCCAGTAGTCTGGCCGTTGCTGGTGGTGAAAAACTGTTTTTT	CASSLAVAGGEKLFF
TRBV19	TRBD1	TRBJ1-5	NA	TGTGCCAGTACCGGACAGGGGGCGTTTCAGCCCCAGCATTTT	CASTGQGAFQPQHF
TRBV25-1	NA	TRBJ2-5	many	TGTGCCAGCAGGTACAGGGAAGAGACCCAGTACTTC	CASRYREETQYF
TRBV30	NA	TRBJ2-5	NA	TGTGCCTGGAGTAGTACAGGGATCCAAGAGACCCAGTACTTC	CAWSSTGIQETQYF
TRBV30	NA	TRBJ1-4	NA	TGTGCCTGGAGTTGGAGCGACGGTGAAAAACTGTTTTTT	CAWSWSDGEKLFF
TRBV12-3/TRBV12-4	NA	TRBJ1-1	few	TGTGCCAGCAGACCGAGGGGGGTTGAAGCTTTCTTT	CASRPRGVEAFF
TRBV12-3/TRBV12-4	NA	TRBJ1-1	many	TGTGCCAGCAGGAATACATCTGGTCGATCGAACACTGAAGCTTTCTTT	CASRNTSGRSNTEAFF
TRBV6-5	NA	TRBJ1-5	few	TGTGCCAGCAGTCAAGCCCGGGACAGCAATCAGCCCCAGCATTTT	CASSQARDSNQPQHF
TRBV12-3/TRBV12-4	TRBD1	TRBJ1-6	NA	TGTGCCAGCAGTCCCAGGACAGGGGATAATTCACCCCTCCACTTT	CASSPRTGDNSPLHF
TRBV5-6	NA	TRBJ2-7	NA	TGTGCCGGCAGCCTGAATGTATACGAGCAGTACTTC	CAGSLNVYEQYF
TRBV9	NA	TRBJ2-2	many	TGTGCCAGCAGCGTAGCGGCAGGGGTCACCGGGGAGCTGTTTTTT	CASSVAAGVTGELFF
TRBV3-1	NA	TRBJ2-5	few	TGTGCCAGCAGCCAAAAGGGGCCACTAGCCCAGTACTTC	CASSQKGPLAQYF
TRBV14	TRBD1	TRBJ1-4	many	TGTGCCAGCAGCCTCACAAGGTCTGGACAGGGACAAAAACTGTTTTTT	CASSLTRSGQGQKLFF
TRBV20-1	NA	TRBJ1-3	many	TGCAGTGCTCCCCAGCGCGCCTCTGGAAACACCATATATTTT	CSAPQRASGNTIYF
TRBV10-3	NA	TRBJ2-7	NA	TGTGCCATCAGAGGGACCACCGACGAGCAGTACTTC	CAIRGTTDEQYF